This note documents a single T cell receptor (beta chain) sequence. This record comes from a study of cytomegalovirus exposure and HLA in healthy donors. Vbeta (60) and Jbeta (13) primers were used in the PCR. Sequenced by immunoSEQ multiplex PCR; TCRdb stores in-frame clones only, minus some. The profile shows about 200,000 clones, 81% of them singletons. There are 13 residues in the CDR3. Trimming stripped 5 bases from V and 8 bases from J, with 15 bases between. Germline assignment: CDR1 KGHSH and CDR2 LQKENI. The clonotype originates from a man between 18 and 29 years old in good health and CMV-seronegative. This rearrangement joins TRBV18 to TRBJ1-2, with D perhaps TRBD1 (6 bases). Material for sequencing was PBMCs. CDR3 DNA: TGTGCCAGCTCATCGGACAGAATCAGCGGCTACACCTTC. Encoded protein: CASSSDRISGYTF.